The 17 T cell receptor beta chains below all came from one sample that was sequenced in a study of siplizumab effects on memory and regulatory T cells. The assay was immunoSEQ multiplex PCR, and TCRdb's table has in-frame clones only and misses some. The data contain more than 90,000 clones, around 90% of them seen just once; the ten biggest clones take up more than 10%. Sequenced input: non-Treg CD4+ T cells sorted from blood. Receptor source: a human donor in good health.

The count of this clone is one. The chain links TRBV21-1 to TRBJ1-4; the D call TRBD1 from the table was never checked on the DNA. TRBV21-1 is a pseudogene locus. The CDR3 has 14 amino acids. This chain's CDR3 is CASTSRGANEKLFF. For the CDR3, the DNA is TGTGCCAGCACTTCCAGGGGTGCTAATGAAAAACTGTTTTTT.

The chain links TRBV5-4 to TRBJ2-5; TRBD1 or TRBD2 may be the D gene (5 bases each). CDR1 and CDR2 from the germline V gene are SGHNT and YYREEE (reference sequence). This CDR3 contains 13 residues. Between the trimmed V and J ends, which lost 4 bases and 2 bases, there was a span of 9 bases. The DNA of the CDR3 is TGTGCCAGCAGCCCGGGACGGCAAGAGACCCAGTACTTC. This encodes CASSPGRQETQYF.

This sequence joins TRBV4-3 and TRBJ2-3; 8 nucleotides line up with TRBD1. V lost 1 base to trimming and J lost 4 bases; unmatched junction nucleotides: 10. The CDR3 totals 17 residues. The germline gives CDR1 LGHNA, CDR2 YSLEER. DNA for the CDR3: TGCGCCAGCAGCCAAGCAGGACAGGGTTTACGGGCAGATACGCAGTATTTT. This gives the protein CASSQAGQGLRADTQYF.

This chain uses TRBV6-1 with TRBJ1-4; D may be TRBD1 (5 bases). The V and J ends lost 4 bases and 5 bases respectively, with 11 bases between them. This CDR3 contains 14 residues. Germline CDR1 and CDR2: MNHNS and SASEGT. The CDR3 loop is CASSVRGPNEKLFF. The CDR3 DNA reads TGTGCCAGCAGTGTAAGGGGCCCCAATGAAAAACTGTTTTTT.

The chain combines TRBV19 with TRBJ1-3; D gene uncertain. The V and J ends lost 7 bases and 0 bases respectively, with 7 bases between them. CDR1 LNHDA and CDR2 SQIVND come from the germline V gene (reference sequence). The CDR3 totals 13 residues. CDR3 in amino acids: CASNQNSGNTIYF. The DNA of the CDR3 is TGTGCCAGTAACCAGAACTCTGGAAACACCATATATTTT.

The J gene is TRBJ1-1, the V gene TRBV6-5; D remains unclear. Trimming removed 6 bases at V and 12 bases at J, with 20 bases between. Germline CDR1 is MNHEY and CDR2 is SVGAGI. The CDR3 spans 13 residues. The CDR3 sequence is CASRASGDTKPFF. CDR3 DNA: TGTGCCAGCAGAGCGTCGGGAGATACGAAGCCTTTCTTT.

The rearrangement joins TRBV6-6 to TRBJ2-2, with D perhaps TRBD1 or TRBD2 (5 bases each). The CDR3 has 15 residues. Trimming took 7 bases from V and 5 from J, leaving 17 bases between them. Germline CDR1 and CDR2: MNHNY and SVGAGI (reference sequence). In DNA form, the CDR3 reads TGTGCCAGCACGCCACGGGACGGATCAACCGGGGAGCTGTTTTTT. Protein sequence: CASTPRDGSTGELFF.

The chain combines TRBV4-1 with TRBJ2-1, with 8 nucleotides matching TRBD2. CDR1 and CDR2 (germline): MGHRA, YSYEKL. The J segment lost 0 bases and the V segment lost 1 base, leaving 8 bases of the junction unmatched. The CDR3 has 18 residues. The CDR3 nucleotides read TGCGCCAGCAGCCAAGTCCCGCTAGCGGGCCTCTCCTACAATGAGCAGTTCTTC. Translated: CASSQVPLAGLSYNEQFF.

The V and J genes are TRBV6-5 and TRBJ2-2, with 7 bases fitting TRBD2. The CDR3 covers 15 residues. Germline V lookup: CDR1 MNHEY, CDR2 SVGAGI. V shed 5 bases, J shed 2 bases, and the junction held 5 bases outside the gene matches. The CDR3 coding sequence is TGTGCCAGCAGTGGGGCTAGCGGAAACACCGGGGAGCTGTTTTTT. This encodes CASSGASGNTGELFF.

The rearrangement links TRBV19 to TRBJ1-5; D remains ambiguous. The CDR3 runs 14 residues. V was clipped by 3 bases and J by 9 bases, with 15 bases between them. The V gene's germline CDR1 is LNHDA and CDR2 SQIVND (reference sequence). CDR3 residues: CASSIIGEGPPQHF. The CDR3 coding sequence is TGTGCCAGTAGTATTATAGGAGAGGGTCCGCCCCAGCATTTT. Supplemented by reference TRBV19 and TRBJ1-5, the full variable domain reads DGGITQSPKYLFRKEGQNVTLSCEQNLNHDAMYWYRQDPGQGLRLIYYSQIVNDFQKGDIAEGYSVSREKKESFPLTVTSAQKNPTAFYLCASSIIGEGPPQHFGDGTRLSIL.

In this sample, this clone turned up once. The chain carries TRBV27 and TRBJ2-3; D is perhaps TRBD1 (5 bases). The V and J ends lost 4 bases and 7 bases respectively, with 9 bases between them. Germline CDR1 MNHEY, CDR2 SMNVEV (reference sequence). This CDR3 is built from 12 residues. The CDR3, as DNA: TGTGCCAGCAGTTCGCAGGGTAATACGCAGTATTTT. Translating gives CASSSQGNTQYF.

This chain links TRBV5-1 with TRBJ2-6, with D perhaps TRBD1 (5 bases). CDR3 length: 16 residues. In germline, CDR1 is SGHRS, CDR2 YFSETQ. V was shortened by 2 bases and J by 3 bases, with 12 bases between the two germline ends. CDR3 residues: CASSFDSLFGANVLTF. For the CDR3, the DNA is TGCGCCAGCAGCTTCGACAGCTTGTTTGGGGCCAACGTCCTGACTTTC.

This clone came up once. The rearrangement uses TRBV7-9 and TRBJ2-1, with 11 bases fitting TRBD1. CDR3 length: 15 residues. After removal of 5 bases from V and 4 bases from J, the junction contained 4 bases not matched to a gene. CDR1 and CDR2 from the germline V gene are SEHNR and FQNEAQ (reference sequence). CDR3 region: CASSAGTGGYNEQFF. CDR3 DNA: TGTGCCAGCAGCGCCGGGACAGGGGGATACAATGAGCAGTTCTTC.

The chain employs TRBV6-5 and TRBJ1-1; possibly TRBD1 for D (5 bases). Looked up from germline, CDR1 is MNHEY and CDR2 is SVGAGI. V gave up 6 bases and J gave up 3 bases, with 17 bases separating them. The length of the CDR3 is 15 residues. The CDR3 DNA sequence: TGTGCCAGCAGCCATATCGGGGCCCGGGACACTGAAGCTTTCTTT. Translating gives CASSHIGARDTEAFF.

Only a few counts were recorded for this clone. Additional DNA sequences in this sample encode the identical CDR3. The chain couples TRBV15 to TRBJ1-4; 8 bases are a match to TRBD1. The CDR3 is 13 residues long. V lost 3 bases to trimming and J lost 6 bases; unmatched junction nucleotides: 0. Germline loops: CDR1 LNHNV, CDR2 YYDKDF (reference sequence). The CDR3 coding sequence is TGTGCCACCAGCAGGGACAGGGATGAAAAACTGTTTTTT. It encodes CATSRDRDEKLFF. The full variable domain, completed using reference TRBV15 and TRBJ1-4, is DAMVIQNPRYQVTQFGKPVTLSCSQTLNHNVMYWYQQKSSQAPKLLFHYYDKDFNNEADTPDNFQSRRPNTSFCFLDIRSPGLGDTAMYLCATSRDRDEKLFFGSGTQLSVL.

This chain links TRBV29-1 with TRBJ2-1; D gene unclear. Trimming took off 5 bases at V and 2 bases at J, with 7 bases between the two ends. Germline V gives CDR1 SQVTM, CDR2 ANQGSEA. CDR3 size: 12 residues. The CDR3 loop is CSVSRTYNEQFF. The CDR3 nucleotides are TGCAGCGTTAGTCGGACCTACAATGAGCAGTTCTTC.

This clone was counted once. The identical CDR3 is also encoded by other nucleotide sequences in the sample. The chain uses TRBV6-1 and TRBJ1-2, with no clear D. From germline, CDR1 is MNHNS and CDR2 SASEGT. Trimming left V 6 bases short and J 1 base short, with 6 bases between. CDR3 length equals 12 residues. In nucleotides, the CDR3 is TGTGCCAGCAGCGAGCGTAACTATGGCTACACCTTC. Its translation is CASSERNYGYTF.